Below, one T cell receptor (beta chain) is given with its context. The antigen this receptor binds is unknown. Multiplex PCR with a touch-down protocol amplified TRB rearrangements, with the TRB-A and TRB-B primer pools combined in a single tube. Illumina adapters and sample indices were added to the amplicons through two consecutive PCR reactions using Phusion HS II polymerase. After gel purification with the NucleoSpin Gel and PCR Clean-up kit, the amplicons were quantified by Qubit and checked for quality on an Agilent 2100 Bioanalyzer. Sequencing of the libraries was done on an Illumina MiSeq with paired-end, single-indexed, 600-cycle runs. The original methods were these. TRB reads were aligned and assembled with MiXCR version 2.1.12 using the default MiXCR reference library. A clone was defined by each unique CDR3 nucleotide sequence, and the analysis included only productive sequences with two or more reads. Repertoire diversity was assessed by alpha-parameterized diversity profiles (alpha 0 to 5), including Shannon (alpha 1) and Simpson (alpha 2) indices, computed with an R script. The tcR package was used to compute combinatorial TRB VJ usage, and cohorts were compared on this usage by principal component analysis with ade4. Using GLIPH, TCRbeta CDR3s were clustered on pairs of cohorts matched for age and read depth, and a Wilcoxon test was used to compare cluster frequencies. TCRdb reprocessed the reads and lists each CDR3 protein sequence as a single entry, with no DNA. TCRdb, not the original authors, processed these V and J calls. The sample's table lists a count of some 9,600 distinct CDR3 sequences. Of the sample, approximately 9.2% falls within the top ten clones.

Each sample's TRB amplification started from roughly 270 ng of peripheral blood genomic DNA, which corresponds to 38,000 or so genome equivalents. The cysteine opens and the phenylalanine closes a CDR3 of 13 amino acids. Nucleotide data are not available. Reading the germline V gene (reference sequence) gives CDR1 SEHNR and CDR2 FQNEAQ. The sample is drawn from a study of T cell clusters in autoimmune cytopenias (dated by TCRdb to about 2019). Looking at the study overall: A median TRB sequencing depth of about 50,000 reads per sample was reached, and a median of around 2,300 distinct TRB clonotypes per sample was obtained. TRB and IGH repertoires from peripheral blood were sequenced in autoimmune cytopenia patients at active disease and during treatment follow-up, with healthy, CLL and autoimmune hepatitis controls included alongside. The study was designed to test whether a disease-specific immune repertoire signature usable as a blood-based biomarker is carried by autoimmune cytopenia patients.

The study at large found these results: The T cell clusters were defined only in silico, and the functional role of the clusters was left to be validated experimentally. The TRB repertoire shifts, including less even repertoires in secondary cytopenia and CLL, mostly reflected lymphoma bias and not autoimmunity. Compared with active autoimmune hepatitis patients, healthy donors had almost three times as many exclusive TRB clusters, a finding consistent with an autoimmunity-wide signature. In the comparison of secondary cytopenia with CLL, the cluster-lack signature was not observed, apparently because the dominant lymphoma-associated repertoire masked the signature. GLIPH suggested that primary autoimmune cytopenia patients lacked physiological T cell clusters: roughly 50 clusters were exclusive to healthy donors versus some 16 exclusive to patients.

This sequence originates from a human donor with an autoimmune cytopenia or autoimmune hepatitis (not recorded which). Here the chain combines TRBV7-9 and TRBJ2-1; checking the TCRdb D call of TRBD2 is not possible without DNA. Input material: peripheral blood. The CDR3 in this case is CASSLREGPEQFF.